The 2 T cell receptor beta chains presented below share a single source sample, sequenced in a study of blood T cell repertoires in COVID-19. The assay was immunoSEQ multiplex PCR, and TCRdb's table has in-frame clones only and misses some. In the table there are about 190,000 clones, 88% of which are singletons. The specimen was peripheral blood. The source of these receptors is a man aged 30 to 39 with acute or convalescent COVID-19.

The rearrangement links TRBV30 to TRBJ1-4; the D is unclear. The germline V gene encodes CDR1 GTSNPN and CDR2 SVGIG (reference sequence). Trimming left V 2 bases short and J 0 bases short, with 13 bases between. CDR3 length: 16 residues. CDR3 amino acids: CAWSTYHYATNEKLFF. The CDR3 DNA follows: TGTGCCTGGAGTACCTACCACTATGCAACTAATGAAAAACTGTTTTTT.

V usage is TRBV19 and J usage is TRBJ1-6, with a weak D call TRBD1 (5 bases). This CDR3 has 16 amino acids. Trimming cost V 6 bases and J 7 bases, with 19 bases left between them. CDR1 is LNHDA and CDR2 is SQIVND in the germline V gene (reference sequence). CDR3 DNA sequence: TGTGCCAGTAGGGACGAACCAGGGCCACGGAATTCACCCCTCCACTTT. This codes for CASRDEPGPRNSPLHF.